The T cell receptor (beta chain) under discussion was sequenced for a study of blood T cell repertoires in COVID-19. Study-wide context: T cells, B-cell-depleted T cells, or PBMCs provided the cDNA or gDNA that served as material.

With 4 bases removed from V and 4 bases from J, the gap between germline ends came to 14 bases. The CDR3 runs to 14 residues. Germline V gene sequence: CDR1 GTSNPN, CDR2 SVGIG (reference sequence). How the authors handled the data: Scientists estimated how many nucleated cells there were by amplifying reference gene primers. The table came from immunoSEQ multiplex PCR; TCRdb's copy has only in-frame clones and leaves some out. V, J and clone size reflect that table, while D and trimming were determined from the DNA. The sample includes more than 200,000 clones, roughly 80% of them seen just once. The V call is TRBV30, the J call TRBJ1-5; weak D call: TRBD1 (6 bases). Material for sequencing was peripheral blood. The clonotype originates from a woman between 40 and 55 years old with active or convalescent COVID-19. The CDR3 coding sequence is TGTGCCTGGAACGGACAGAGGGCAAATCAGCCCCAGCATTTT. Translating it yields CAWNGQRANQPQHF. Based on the CDR3 plus reference TRBV30 and TRBJ1-5, the full variable domain is SQTIHQWPATLVQPVGSPLSLECTVEGTSNPNLYWYRQAAGRGLQLLFYSVGIGQISSEVPQNLSASRPQDRQFILSSKKLLLSDSGFYLCAWNGQRANQPQHFGDGTRLSIL.